The next 25 T cell receptor beta chains were all read from a single sample in a study of cytomegalovirus exposure and HLA in healthy donors. Amplification used 60 Vbeta primers and 13 Jbeta primers. Clones were read by immunoSEQ multiplex PCR, and TCRdb kept only the in-frame ones, dropping some. This table holds over 90,000 clones. Sequencing used PBMCs. The receptors here all came from a man aged 35 to 55 in good health and CMV-seronegative.

The J gene is TRBJ2-7, the V gene TRBV19, with 7 positions matching TRBD1. After removal of 5 bases from V and 3 bases from J, the junction contained 19 bases not matched to a gene. Germline CDR1 is LNHDA and CDR2 is SQIVND (reference sequence). CDR3 length equals 18 residues. CDR3 region: CASSRRQGQGPRNYEQYF. In DNA form, the CDR3 reads TGTGCCAGTAGTCGAAGACAGGGCCAGGGGCCACGGAACTACGAGCAGTACTTC.

This chain joins TRBV18 and TRBJ2-7; D is perhaps TRBD1 (6 bases). V was cut by 3 bases and J by 1 base, with 10 bases left in between. Germline V gene sequence: CDR1 KGHSH, CDR2 LQKENI. The CDR3 is 14 residues long. The CDR3 region is CASSPTQGSYEQYF. The CDR3 coding sequence is TGTGCCAGCTCACCCACACAGGGATCCTACGAGCAGTACTTC.

This chain links TRBV7-2 with TRBJ1-2; D unresolved. Germline-derived CDR1 and CDR2 are SGHTA and FQGNSA. V gave up 1 base and J gave up 4 bases, with 13 bases separating them. The CDR3 loop spans 15 amino acids. CDR3 in DNA: TGTGCCAGCAGCTTAGATCGGTCCGCTGGCTATGGCTACACCTTC. It translates to CASSLDRSAGYGYTF.

V is TRBV5-6 and J is TRBJ1-3, with D possibly being TRBD1 (6 bases). The CDR3 sequence is 15 residues long. Germline V lookup: CDR1 SGHDT, CDR2 YYEEEE. V lost 6 bases and J lost 3, with 16 bases in between. The CDR3 coding sequence is TGTGCCAGCACCCCGGGGGGGCACGATGGAAACACCATATATTTT. It specifies CASTPGGHDGNTIYF.

V and J are TRBV4-1 and TRBJ2-5, with TRBD2 matching 7 bases. The V gene end was trimmed by 5 bases and the J gene end by 1 base; junction bases not matched to a gene: 19. Germline-derived CDR1 and CDR2 are MGHRA and YSYEKL. The CDR3 is made up of 19 amino acids. For the CDR3, the DNA is TGCGCCAGCAGCTTCCCGAGGGCGGGAGCGTTATTATCCCAAGAGACCCAGTACTTC. Translated: CASSFPRAGALLSQETQYF.

V usage is TRBV27 and J usage is TRBJ1-2; TRBD1 agrees at 7 bases. Germline V gene data show CDR1 as MNHEY and CDR2 as SMNVEV (reference sequence). The CDR3 runs 12 residues. V lost 6 bases and J lost 7; bases outside the gene matches: 5. The CDR3 region is CASRTTGTGYTF. In nucleotides, the CDR3 is TGTGCCAGCAGGACGACAGGGACTGGCTACACCTTC.

The rearrangement links TRBV5-6 to TRBJ1-1; a weak D match, TRBD1 (6 bases). V lost 6 bases and J lost 1, with 19 bases in between. The CDR3 contains 16 residues. Germline lookup yields CDR1 SGHDT and CDR2 YYEEEE. The CDR3 DNA follows: TGTGCCAGCACCTCATCACCAGGGGCCGAGAACACTGAAGCTTTCTTT. This encodes CASTSSPGAENTEAFF.

The chain joins TRBV27 to TRBJ1-1; no reliable D call. Trimming pared 3 bases from V and 1 base from J, leaving 15 bases between. Germline V gene data show CDR1 as MNHEY and CDR2 as SMNVEV (reference sequence). The CDR3 contains 16 residues. The CDR3 DNA reads as TGTGCCAGCAGTTTCGGGGAGTTGAAAAAGAACACTGAAGCTTTCTTT. Encoded protein: CASSFGELKKNTEAFF.

This chain uses TRBV5-4 with TRBJ2-2; D is perhaps TRBD2 (5 bases). The germline V and J ends were trimmed by 4 bases and 6 bases, with 13 bases remaining between them. Per the germline V gene, CDR1 is SGHNT and CDR2 is YYREEE (reference sequence). The CDR3 is made up of 14 amino acids. CDR3 sequence: CASSQEQRAGELFF. CDR3 coding DNA: TGTGCCAGCAGCCAAGAACAGAGGGCCGGGGAGCTGTTTTTT.

The chain employs TRBV10-3 and TRBJ1-1; D unresolved. V was clipped by 7 bases and J by 6 bases, with 21 bases between them. Germline lookup yields CDR1 ENHRY and CDR2 SYGVKD. The CDR3 has 15 amino acids. The CDR3 sequence is CAIKLGGNSQAEAFF. DNA of the CDR3: TGTGCCATCAAATTGGGCGGGAACTCCCAAGCTGAAGCTTTCTTT.

J is TRBJ2-3 and V is TRBV6-5, with 8 bases identical to TRBD2. The CDR3 loop spans 15 amino acids. CDR1 and CDR2 from the germline V gene are MNHEY and SVGAGI. Unmatched junction bases numbered 1, after V lost 2 bases and J lost 0 bases. In nucleotides, the CDR3 is TGTGCCAGCAGTTACGCTAGCGGGAGCACAGATACGCAGTATTTT. Translated: CASSYASGSTDTQYF.

This rearrangement joins TRBV19 to TRBJ2-1; 8 bases map to TRBD2. V shed 4 bases, J shed 11 bases, and the junction held 7 bases outside the gene matches. The CDR3 runs to 13 residues. From germline, CDR1 is LNHDA and CDR2 SQIVND (reference sequence). The CDR3 region is CASSNSGRLKQFF. The DNA for the CDR3 is TGTGCCAGTAGTAACAGCGGGAGATTAAAGCAGTTCTTC.

V gene TRBV19 combines with J gene TRBJ2-1; D uncertain. Germline values: CDR1 LNHDA, CDR2 SQIVND (reference sequence). Trimming removed 2 bases at V and 0 bases at J, with 8 bases between. The CDR3 is made up of 15 amino acids. CDR3 DNA sequence: TGTGCCAGTAGTATAAGTCGGAGCTCCTACAATGAGCAGTTCTTC. Protein sequence: CASSISRSSYNEQFF.

The J gene is TRBJ2-6, the V gene TRBV7-2; no clear D gene. Trimming pared 4 bases from V and 0 bases from J, leaving 7 bases between. Germline V gives CDR1 SGHTA, CDR2 FQGNSA. CDR3 size: 15 residues. The DNA of the CDR3 is TGTGCCAGCAGCTCTCAGTCCTCTGGGGCCAACGTCCTGACTTTC. It specifies CASSSQSSGANVLTF.

The chain couples TRBV7-6 to TRBJ2-1; possible D gene TRBD2, 6 bases. The ends were cut back, 5 bases at V and 6 bases at J, with 17 bases in the middle. The CDR3 covers 15 residues. In germline, CDR1 is SGHVS, CDR2 FNYEAQ. The CDR3 coding sequence is TGTGCCAGCAGCCCCCCTTTGGGGGGTTTCAATGAGCAGTTCTTC. It specifies CASSPPLGGFNEQFF.

The chain employs TRBV30 and TRBJ2-2; 9 positions agree with TRBD1. The CDR3 totals 16 residues. Trimming removed 4 bases from V and 2 bases from J; junction bases left unmatched: 8. Germline lookup yields CDR1 GTSNPN and CDR2 SVGIG (reference sequence). The CDR3 DNA reads as TGTGCCTGGACTTCAGACAGGGGGGTTAACACCGGGGAGCTGTTTTTT. Residues: CAWTSDRGVNTGELFF.

The chain joins TRBV7-2 to TRBJ2-3, with 9 bases fitting TRBD1. The CDR3 runs 15 residues. Losses at the gene ends were 5 bases for V and 1 base for J; bases not matched to a gene: 4. CDR1 and CDR2 (germline): SGHTA, FQGNSA. CDR3 in DNA: TGTGCCAGCAGCCAGGGACAGGGCGGCACAGATACGCAGTATTTT. As protein: CASSQGQGGTDTQYF.

This chain connects TRBV28 to TRBJ2-7; 8 bases fit TRBD2. The V segment lost 6 bases and the J segment 4 bases; nucleotides outside the gene matches: 8. Germline V CDR1 and CDR2: MDHEN, SYDVKM. CDR3 length: 14 residues. The CDR3 coding sequence is TGTGCCAGCAGAACCGGGACTAGGGTTTACGAGCAGTACTTC. Translating it yields CASRTGTRVYEQYF.

This chain connects TRBV5-4 to TRBJ2-7; 8 bases fit TRBD1. The germline gives CDR1 SGHNT, CDR2 YYREEE (reference sequence). The CDR3 has 16 amino acids. Trimming removed 0 bases from V and 0 bases from J; junction bases left unmatched: 5. This chain's CDR3 is CASSLGGQVYSYEQYF. CDR3 nucleotide sequence: TGTGCCAGCAGCTTGGGGGGACAGGTTTACTCCTACGAGCAGTACTTC.

In regard to this clone: This specimen includes other DNA sequences encoding the same CDR3. The genes are TRBV5-1 and TRBJ2-7, with 11 bases lining up with TRBD1. Germline loops: CDR1 SGHRS, CDR2 YFSETQ. CDR3 length: 13 amino acids. Germline trimming cut 3 bases from V and 5 bases from J; bases unmatched to any gene: 1. The CDR3 protein is CASSWDRGNEQYF. The CDR3 bases are TGCGCCAGCAGCTGGGACAGGGGGAACGAGCAGTACTTC.

This rearrangement joins TRBV5-5 to TRBJ1-6, with 7 bases matching TRBD1. The CDR3 has 16 amino acids. J lost 1 base, V lost 3 bases, and 4 bases had no gene match. CDR1 is SGHKS, CDR2 YYEKEE, per germline (reference sequence). The CDR3 DNA reads TGTGCCAGCAGCTCACCGACAGGGTCCTATAATTCACCCCTCCACTTT. It encodes CASSSPTGSYNSPLHF.

The rearrangement links TRBV6-5 to TRBJ2-7, with 9 nucleotides matching TRBD1. The CDR3 is 15 residues long. Losses at the gene ends were 2 bases for V and 1 base for J; bases not matched to a gene: 3. Germline-derived CDR1 and CDR2 are MNHEY and SVGAGI. The CDR3 nucleotides read TGTGCCAGCAGTTACATGGGACAGGGATCCTACGAGCAGTACTTC. Protein sequence: CASSYMGQGSYEQYF.

V and J are TRBV18 and TRBJ1-2, with TRBD1 matching 9 bases. The CDR3 is 14 amino acids. The germline V gene has CDR1 KGHSH and CDR2 LQKENI. With 3 bases clipped from V and 7 bases from J, the junction kept 6 bases outside the gene matches. CDR3 DNA sequence: TGTGCCAGCTCACCGTCCGGGACAGGGTCTGGCTACACCTTC. Amino acid sequence: CASSPSGTGSGYTF. The variable domain in full, with the rest retrieved from reference TRBV18 and TRBJ1-2, is NAGVMQNPRHLVRRRGQEARLRCSPMKGHSHVYWYRQLPEEGLKFMVYLQKENIIDESGMPKERFSAEFPKEGPSILRIQQVVRGDSAAYFCASSPSGTGSGYTFGSGTRLTVV.

On this clone: The CDR3 carries no conserved terminal phenylalanine or tryptophan, so it likely arises from a read error. The CDR3 sequence is CASSPGLPPYEQYL. The CDR3, as DNA: TGTGCCAGCAGCCCGGGACTTCCCCCCTACGAGCAGTACCTC. The rearrangement links TRBV7-2 to TRBJ2-7; D may be TRBD2 (6 bases). Germline CDR1 reads SGHTA; CDR2 reads FQGNSA. V gave up 5 bases and J gave up 2 bases, with 13 bases separating them. The CDR3 extends over 14 amino acids.

The gene calls are TRBV2 and TRBJ2-1; TRBD2 matches 11 bases. Per the germline V gene, CDR1 is SNHLY and CDR2 is FYNNEI. This CDR3 is built from 15 residues. The trim removed 3 bases at V and 9 bases at J, leaving 7 bases unmatched. CDR3: CASSELAGGQVEQFF. As DNA, the CDR3 is TGTGCCAGCAGTGAGTTAGCGGGGGGGCAGGTTGAGCAGTTCTTC.